The 17 T cell receptor beta chains listed next were all sequenced from one sample in a study of T cell responses to AZD1222 COVID-19 vaccine. Method: immunoSEQ multiplex PCR; TCRdb's copy keeps in-frame clones and lacks some. The sample holds 150,000 to 160,000 clones; 88% are singletons and the top ten take 3% to 3.5%. The sample was peripheral blood, taken on day 0 of AZD1222 vaccination. These receptors were collected from an adult in good health.

The rearrangement links TRBV5-6 to TRBJ2-1, with 8 positions matching TRBD1. Germline V CDR1 and CDR2: SGHDT, YYEEEE. This CDR3 contains 15 residues. Germline trimming cut 2 bases from V and 4 bases from J; bases unmatched to any gene: 5. The CDR3 DNA is TGTGCCAGCAGCTTAGCGGACAGGGTATACAATGAGCAGTTCTTC. It encodes CASSLADRVYNEQFF.

J is TRBJ2-7 and V is TRBV29-1; D remains unclear. V was pared by 6 bases and J by 2 bases, with 14 bases between. CDR1 is SQVTM, CDR2 ANQGSEA, per germline. The CDR3 spans 13 residues. CDR3 residues: CSVRRGGTYEQYF. In DNA form, the CDR3 reads TGCAGCGTGAGGAGAGGTGGTACCTACGAGCAGTACTTC.

The sample holds a few counts of this clone. The chain couples TRBV18 to TRBJ1-5, with D possibly TRBD1 on 5 matching bases. Between the trimmed V and J ends, which lost 3 bases and 2 bases, there was a span of 20 bases. This CDR3 has 18 amino acids. Germline CDR1 KGHSH, CDR2 LQKENI. Here the CDR3 reads CASSPQTTGLSRNQPQHF. The CDR3 bases are TGTGCCAGCTCACCTCAAACCACGGGACTCAGCCGCAATCAGCCCCAGCATTTT.

The chain carries TRBV5-5 and TRBJ1-2; 8 bases align to TRBD1. The trim removed 1 base at V and 7 bases at J, leaving 9 bases unmatched. The CDR3 is 15 amino acids. Germline CDR1 reads SGHKS; CDR2 reads YYEKEE (reference sequence). CDR3 DNA: TGTGCCAGCAGCTTGTCGGGGCCAGGGGGCCGTGGCTACACCTTC. Its protein is CASSLSGPGGRGYTF.

The V call is TRBV27, the J call TRBJ1-2, with D perhaps TRBD1 (5 bases). The CDR3 contains 13 residues. V was cut by 4 bases and J by 2 bases, with 8 bases left in between. In germline, CDR1 is MNHEY, CDR2 SMNVEV (reference sequence). In nucleotides, the CDR3 is TGTGCCAGCAGTTCGTCAGGGAACTATGGCTACACCTTC. Residues: CASSSSGNYGYTF.

This clone was seen only a few times. The chain is built from TRBV28 and TRBJ1-2; no clear D gene. There are 12 residues in the CDR3. V shed 4 bases and J shed 3 bases, with 6 bases lying between them. Germline assignment: CDR1 MDHEN and CDR2 SYDVKM. The CDR3 is CASSSGDYGYTF. The CDR3 region has the DNA TGTGCCAGCAGTTCTGGGGACTATGGCTACACCTTC.

The chain is built from TRBV7-3 and TRBJ2-3; tentatively, D is TRBD2 (6 bases). Germline V lookup: CDR1 SGHTA, CDR2 FQGTGA. V lost 6 bases, J lost 4 bases, and 17 bases lay in between. The CDR3 contains 15 residues. The chain's CDR3 is CASRRSGEPSDTQYF. For the CDR3, the DNA is TGTGCCAGCAGGCGTTCGGGAGAACCATCAGATACGCAGTATTTT.

The V and J genes are TRBV7-2 and TRBJ1-4; 7 nucleotides align to TRBD1. J lost 1 base, V lost 5 bases, and 4 bases had no gene match. There are 15 residues in the CDR3. CDR1 and CDR2 from the germline V gene are SGHTA and FQGNSA. Here the CDR3 DNA reads TGTGCCAGCAGCCTCACAGGGGTAACTAATGAAAAACTGTTTTTT. Encoded protein: CASSLTGVTNEKLFF.

The gene calls are TRBV7-9 and TRBJ2-1, with D unresolved. The length of the CDR3 is 14 residues. The V end was cut by 2 bases, the J end by 7 bases, with 12 bases between. CDR1 is SEHNR and CDR2 is FQNEAQ in the germline V gene (reference sequence). CDR3 sequence: CASSLPIRGNEQFF. The CDR3 region has the DNA TGTGCCAGCAGCTTACCCATCCGAGGAAATGAGCAGTTCTTC.

V and J are TRBV9 and TRBJ2-5, with a tentative D call TRBD2 (7 bases). Trimming removed 3 bases from V and 5 bases from J, with 20 bases in between. The germline CDR1 and CDR2 sequences are SGDLS and YYNGEE. CDR3 length: 16 residues. CDR3 sequence: CASSAAGALGGETQYF. CDR3 DNA sequence: TGTGCCAGCAGCGCCGCGGGGGCGCTGGGGGGGGAGACCCAGTACTTC.

The rearrangement links TRBV18 to TRBJ2-7, with TRBD2 as a possible D gene (7 bases). V lost 6 bases, J lost 0 bases, and 24 bases lay in between. Germline V gene sequence: CDR1 KGHSH, CDR2 LQKENI. CDR3 length: 18 residues. The CDR3 reads CASSGGPGRSLDSYEQYF. CDR3 sequence (DNA): TGTGCCAGCTCGGGGGGGCCAGGGCGAAGCTTGGACTCCTACGAGCAGTACTTC.

The genes are TRBV3-1 (or the pseudogene TRBV3-2) and TRBJ2-5, with D possibly being TRBD2 (5 bases). This CDR3 comprises 13 residues. Germline loops: CDR1 LGHDT, CDR2 YNNKEL (reference sequence). Trimming removed 4 bases at V and 7 bases at J, with 13 bases between. This CDR3 reads CASSPSGQPTQYF. CDR3 in DNA: TGTGCCAGCAGCCCAAGCGGCCAGCCGACCCAGTACTTC.

Details on this clone: Other nucleotide sequences in the sample specify the same CDR3. The rearrangement links TRBV11-2 to TRBJ2-2; tentative D call: TRBD2 (5 bases). V lost 1 base and J lost 1, with 7 bases in between. The CDR3 loop spans 15 amino acids. The V gene's germline CDR1 is SGHAT and CDR2 FQNNGV. This chain's CDR3 is CASSLGRENTGELFF. The CDR3 DNA is TGTGCCAGCAGCTTAGGTCGGGAGAACACCGGGGAGCTGTTTTTT. Filled out from reference TRBV11-2 and TRBJ2-2, the complete variable domain reads EAGVAQSPRYKIIEKRQSVAFWCNPISGHATLYWYQQILGQGPKLLIQFQNNGVVDDSQLPKDRFSAERLKGVDSTLKIQPAKLEDSAVYLCASSLGRENTGELFFGEGSRLTVL.

A remark on this clone: The sample carries other DNA sequences with the same CDR3. The V and J genes are TRBV6-5 and TRBJ1-3, with D perhaps TRBD1 (5 bases). V lost 5 bases, J lost 0 bases, and 8 bases lay in between. The CDR3 is 14 amino acids. Germline V gives CDR1 MNHEY, CDR2 SVGAGI. The CDR3, as DNA: TGTGCCAGCAGTCCAGGGTTCTCTGGAAACACCATATATTTT. Its translation: CASSPGFSGNTIYF.

This clone was detected only once. The chain links TRBV5-6 to TRBJ2-7, with 7 bases aligning to TRBD1. The CDR3 length is 14 residues. In germline, CDR1 is SGHDT, CDR2 YYEEEE. V shed 3 bases and J 3 bases; nucleotides not matched to a gene: 6. This chain's CDR3 is CASSWGQFNYEQYF. CDR3 bases: TGTGCCAGCAGCTGGGGACAGTTTAACTACGAGCAGTACTTC.

About this clone: The same CDR3 arises from other DNA sequences in this sample as well. The chain employs TRBV18 and TRBJ1-1; D gene unclear. V was cut by 0 bases and J by 2 bases, with 10 bases left in between. The CDR3 spans 15 residues. The germline CDR1 and CDR2 sequences are KGHSH and LQKENI. As DNA, the CDR3 is TGTGCCAGCTCACCACCCGAGGGTAGAAACACTGAAGCTTTCTTT. Its translation is CASSPPEGRNTEAFF. Drawing the rest from reference TRBV18 and TRBJ1-1, the complete variable domain is NAGVMQNPRHLVRRRGQEARLRCSPMKGHSHVYWYRQLPEEGLKFMVYLQKENIIDESGMPKERFSAEFPKEGPSILRIQQVVRGDSAAYFCASSPPEGRNTEAFFGQGTRLTVV.

This chain uses TRBV14 with TRBJ2-7; D not certain. The CDR3 totals 13 residues. Trimming cost V 1 base and J 3 bases, with 7 bases left between them. Germline V CDR1 and CDR2: SGHDN, FVKESK. CDR3 protein: CASSQGSNYEQYF. The CDR3 DNA reads as TGTGCCAGCAGCCAAGGGAGCAACTACGAGCAGTACTTC. Full variable domain (missing parts from reference TRBV14 and TRBJ2-7): EAGVTQFPSHSVIEKGQTVTLRCDPISGHDNLYWYRRVMGKEIKFLLHFVKESKQDESGMPNNRFLAERTGGTYSTLKVQPAELEDSGVYFCASSQGSNYEQYFGPGTRLTVT.